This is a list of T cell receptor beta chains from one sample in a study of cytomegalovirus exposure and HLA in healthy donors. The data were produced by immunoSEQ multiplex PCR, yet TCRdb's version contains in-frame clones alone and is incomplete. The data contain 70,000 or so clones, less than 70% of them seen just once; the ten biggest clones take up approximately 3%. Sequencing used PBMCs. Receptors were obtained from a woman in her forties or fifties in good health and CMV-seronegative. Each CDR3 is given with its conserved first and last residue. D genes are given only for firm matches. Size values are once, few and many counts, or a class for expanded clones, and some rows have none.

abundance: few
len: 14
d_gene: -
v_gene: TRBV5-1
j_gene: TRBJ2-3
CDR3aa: CAINRVGGTDTQYF
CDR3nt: TGCGCCATCAACAGGGTCGGGGGCACAGATACGCAGTATTTT

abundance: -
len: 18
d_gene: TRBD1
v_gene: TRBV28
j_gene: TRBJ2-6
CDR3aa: CASSFSPADRAGANVLTF
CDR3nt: TGTGCCAGCAGTTTTTCGCCCGCCGACAGGGCTGGGGCCAACGTCCTGACTTTC

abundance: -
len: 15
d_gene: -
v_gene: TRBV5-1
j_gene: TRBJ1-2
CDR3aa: CASREGIFTNYGYTF
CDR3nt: TGCGCCAGTCGGGAGGGCATATTCACTAACTATGGCTACACCTTC

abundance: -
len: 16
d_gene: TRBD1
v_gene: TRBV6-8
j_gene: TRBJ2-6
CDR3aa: CATLRDRGPGANVLTF
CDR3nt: TGTGCCACTTTACGGGACAGGGGGCCCGGGGCCAACGTCCTGACTTTC

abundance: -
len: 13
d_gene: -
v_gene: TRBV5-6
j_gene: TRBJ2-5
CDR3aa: CASSLLRIETQYF
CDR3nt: TGTGCCAGCAGCTTGTTGAGGATAGAGACCCAGTACTTC

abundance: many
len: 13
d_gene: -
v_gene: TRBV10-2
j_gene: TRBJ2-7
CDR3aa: CASSEGSYYEQYF
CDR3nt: TGCGCCAGCAGTGAGGGCTCATACTACGAGCAGTACTTC

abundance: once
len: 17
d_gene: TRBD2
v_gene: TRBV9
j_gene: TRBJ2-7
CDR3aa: CASSPAGPSGSLHEQYF
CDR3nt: TGTGCCAGCAGCCCCGCTGGCCCTAGCGGGAGTCTCCACGAGCAGTACTTC

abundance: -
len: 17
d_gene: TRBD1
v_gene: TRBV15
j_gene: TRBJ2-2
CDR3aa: CATSRGLGQGNTGELFF
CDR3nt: TGTGCCACCAGCAGGGGCCTGGGACAGGGTAACACCGGGGAGCTGTTTTTT

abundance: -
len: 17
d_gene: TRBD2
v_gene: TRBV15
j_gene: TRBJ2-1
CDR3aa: CATSRGPSSGTNNEQFF
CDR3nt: TGTGCCACCAGCAGAGGGCCCTCTAGCGGGACTAACAATGAGCAGTTCTTC

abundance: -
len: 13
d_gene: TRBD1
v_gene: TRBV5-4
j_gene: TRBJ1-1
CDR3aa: CASSWDRDTEAFF
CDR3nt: TGTGCCAGCAGCTGGGACAGGGATACTGAAGCTTTCTTT

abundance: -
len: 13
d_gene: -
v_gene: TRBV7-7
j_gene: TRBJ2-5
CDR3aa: CASSLKGGETQYF
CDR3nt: TGTGCTAGCAGCTTAAAGGGAGGAGAGACCCAGTACTTC

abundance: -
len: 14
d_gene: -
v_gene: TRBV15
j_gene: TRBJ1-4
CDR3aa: CATSRGGRGRGLTF
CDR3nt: TGTGCCACCAGCAGGGGGGGTCGAGGACGAGGGCTGACTTTT

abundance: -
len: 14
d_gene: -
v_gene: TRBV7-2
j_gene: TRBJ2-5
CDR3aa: CASSARQGRETQYF
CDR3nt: TGTGCCAGCAGCGCACGTCAGGGGCGGGAGACCCAGTACTTC

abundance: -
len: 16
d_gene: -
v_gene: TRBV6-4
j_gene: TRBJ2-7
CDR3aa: CASSDPEMIRSYEQYF
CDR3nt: TGTGCCAGCAGTGACCCCGAGATGATTCGGTCCTACGAGCAGTACTTC

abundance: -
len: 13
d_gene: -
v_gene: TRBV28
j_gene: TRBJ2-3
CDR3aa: CASSLAQSHTQYF
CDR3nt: TGTGCCAGCAGTTTGGCACAGAGCCATACGCAGTATTTT

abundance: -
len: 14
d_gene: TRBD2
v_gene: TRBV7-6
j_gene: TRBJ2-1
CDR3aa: CASSVAGGADEQFF
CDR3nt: TGTGCCAGCAGTGTAGCGGGAGGGGCCGATGAGCAGTTCTTC

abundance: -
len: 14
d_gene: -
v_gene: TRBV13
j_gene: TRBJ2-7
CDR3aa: CASSLRISAYEQYF
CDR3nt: TGTGCCAGCAGCTTACGCATCTCGGCCTACGAGCAGTACTTC

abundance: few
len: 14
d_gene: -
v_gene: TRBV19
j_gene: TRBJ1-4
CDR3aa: CASSPAGKREKLFF
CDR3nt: TGTGCCAGTAGTCCGGCGGGGAAGCGGGAAAAACTGTTTTTT

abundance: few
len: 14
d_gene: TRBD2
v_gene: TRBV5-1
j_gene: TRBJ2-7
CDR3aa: CASSLGTSVYEQYF
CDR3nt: TGCGCCAGCAGCTTGGGGACTAGCGTGTACGAGCAGTACTTC

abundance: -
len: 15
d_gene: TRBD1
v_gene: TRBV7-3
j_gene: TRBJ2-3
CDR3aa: CASSNGQGVTDTQYF
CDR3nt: TGTGCCAGCAGCAACGGACAGGGGGTCACAGATACGCAGTATTTT

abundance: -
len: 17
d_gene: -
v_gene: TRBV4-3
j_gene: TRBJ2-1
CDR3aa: CASSQDWTGSPYNEQFF
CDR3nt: TGCGCCAGCAGCCAAGATTGGACCGGGAGCCCCTACAATGAGCAGTTCTTC

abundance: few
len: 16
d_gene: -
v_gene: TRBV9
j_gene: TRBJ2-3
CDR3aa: CASSVGEWEGTDTQYF
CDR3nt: TGTGCCAGCAGCGTAGGAGAGTGGGAGGGCACAGATACGCAGTATTTT

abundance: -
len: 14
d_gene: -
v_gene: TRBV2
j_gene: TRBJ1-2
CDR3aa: CASSEEGNYYGYTF
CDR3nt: TGTGCCAGCAGTGAAGAGGGGAATTATTATGGCTACACCTTC

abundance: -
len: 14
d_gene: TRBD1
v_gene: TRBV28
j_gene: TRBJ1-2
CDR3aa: CASSWGTGGYGYTF
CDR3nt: TGTGCCAGCAGTTGGGGGACAGGGGGCTATGGCTACACCTTC

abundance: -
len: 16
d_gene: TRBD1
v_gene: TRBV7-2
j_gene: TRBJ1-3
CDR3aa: CASSLGGQGSRNTIYF
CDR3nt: TGTGCCAGCAGCTTAGGGGGACAGGGGTCCCGAAACACCATATATTTT